The 6 T cell receptor beta chains below all came from one sample that was sequenced in a study of T-cell memory formation after mild COVID-19. One entry per CDR3 protein results from TCRdb running MiXCR on the 5' RACE reads. This sample yields about 170,000 distinct CDR3 sequences, of which 13% are seen a single time; approximately 3.4% belongs to the top ten. Material for sequencing was PBMCs or a T cell subset sorted from them (not recorded which). These receptors were taken from a man in his late teens or twenties who had mild COVID-19 (a few samples of this study predate the infection). Cell type and time point are not known.

This clonotype was recorded a few times. The chain's CDR3 is CASSLAREGANQPQHF. The DNA for the CDR3 is TGTGCCAGCAGCTTGGCGAGGGAGGGAGCTAATCAGCCCCAGCATTTT. The chain joins TRBV5-4 to TRBJ1-5; unclear D gene. This CDR3 comprises 16 residues. Germline V gene sequence: CDR1 SGHNT, CDR2 YYREEE (reference sequence). Trimming left V 0 bases short and J 4 bases short, with 14 bases between.

V usage is TRBV20-1 and J usage is TRBJ2-2; D assignment may be TRBD1 or TRBD2 (5 bases each). The germline gives CDR1 DFQATT, CDR2 SNEGSKA (reference sequence). Trimming removed 3 bases at V and 3 bases at J, with 17 bases between. CDR3 length: 16 residues. CDR3 loop: CSASGGQGVYTGELFF. CDR3 coding DNA: TGCAGTGCTAGTGGAGGTCAGGGCGTTTACACCGGGGAGCTGTTTTTT.

This clonotype turned up a few times. CDR3: CASSLVAGQGYEQYF. The CDR3 nucleotides read TGTGCCAGCAGCTTAGTGGCCGGCCAGGGCTACGAGCAGTACTTC. The chain uses TRBV7-2 and TRBJ2-7, with D possibly being TRBD1 (5 bases). Trimming removed 1 base from V and 3 bases from J, with 13 bases in between. Germline CDR1 reads SGHTA; CDR2 reads FQGNSA. This CDR3 region has 15 residues.

J is TRBJ1-1 and V is TRBV29-1; possibly TRBD1 for D (5 bases). V lost 4 bases, J lost 5 bases, and 17 bases lay in between. CDR1 and CDR2 from the germline V gene are SQVTM and ANQGSEA. This CDR3 region has 14 residues. The CDR3 sequence is CSVGLGVTETEAFF. DNA for the CDR3: TGCAGCGTTGGTTTAGGGGTTACCGAGACTGAAGCTTTCTTT.

This clonotype came up a few times. The chain recombines TRBV11-2 with TRBJ2-3, with D tentatively TRBD1 or TRBD2 (5 bases each). CDR1 and CDR2 (germline): SGHAT, FQNNGV. Trimming stripped 5 bases from V and 4 bases from J, with 16 bases between. This CDR3 contains 15 residues. Here the CDR3 reads CASSVVLGGSDTQYF. Here the CDR3 DNA reads TGTGCCAGCAGCGTCGTACTTGGGGGATCAGATACGCAGTATTTT.

A few counts support this clonotype. V usage is TRBV18 and J usage is TRBJ1-4, with unresolved D. This CDR3 is 15 amino acids long. Germline V gene sequence: CDR1 KGHSH, CDR2 LQKENI. V lost 0 bases and J lost 8, with 13 bases in between. CDR3 bases: TGTGCCAGCTCACCACCGATTCTGGGTGGAGAAAAACTGTTTTTT. Protein product: CASSPPILGGEKLFF.